Given below is one TCR beta chain in context. This table comes from immunoSEQ multiplex PCR, and its TCRdb copy is limited to in-frame clones, with some not included. The sample lists around 40,000 clones; 85% to 90% were seen once. This record belongs to a study of blood T cell repertoires in COVID-19. The CDR3 contains 14 residues. The germline V gene has CDR1 SGHRS and CDR2 YFSETQ. Trimming took 6 bases from V and 4 from J, leaving 16 bases between them. The clonotype originates from a human donor in a cohort sampled during active COVID-19. This sequence joins TRBV5-1 and TRBJ2-5; D is ambiguous. Sequenced input: peripheral blood. The CDR3 nucleotides read TGCGCCAGCAAGGCGGTGAGTAGTGGAGAGACCCAGTACTTC. It translates to CASKAVSSGETQYF.